The 20 T cell receptor beta chains presented below share a single source sample, sequenced in a study of blood T cell repertoires in COVID-19. Profiled with immunoSEQ multiplex PCR; TCRdb holds only in-frame clones, not every one. This repertoire shows 150,000 to 170,000 clones, about 86% found once; its top ten account for 25% to 30%. Sample: peripheral blood. The source is an older woman with acute or convalescent COVID-19.

This clone came up a few times. The chain recombines TRBV3-1 (or the pseudogene TRBV3-2) with TRBJ1-4; D is unclear. In germline, CDR1 is LGHDT, CDR2 YNNKEL (reference sequence). This CDR3 has 14 residues. Trimming pared 0 bases from V and 6 bases from J, leaving 8 bases between. This CDR3 reads CASSQEQNYEKLFF. CDR3 coding DNA: TGTGCCAGCAGCCAAGAACAGAACTATGAAAAACTGTTTTTT.

CDR3 bases: TGCGCCAGCAGCTTGGCAGGGGGCGGCCGGAGAAGGTCCTACGAGCAGTACGTC. Translating gives CASSLAGGGRRRSYEQYV. The V call is TRBV5-1, the J call TRBJ2-7; 8 nucleotides match TRBD1. The CDR3 runs 18 residues. CDR1 and CDR2 (germline): SGHRS, YFSETQ. V was clipped by 0 bases and J by 1 base; unmatched bases: 12.

The chain is built from TRBV7-9 and TRBJ1-1, with TRBD1 identical over 8 bases. Per germline, CDR1 SEHNR and CDR2 FQNEAQ (reference sequence). With 5 bases clipped from V and 6 bases from J, the junction kept 8 bases outside the gene matches. The CDR3 length is 14 residues. CDR3 DNA sequence: TGTGCCAGCAGCCCTGGGACAGGCTTTTCTGAAGCTTTCTTT. This sequence encodes CASSPGTGFSEAFF.

This chain uses TRBV6-5 with TRBJ2-1; D is unclear. CDR1 MNHEY and CDR2 SVGAGI come from the germline V gene. The CDR3 sequence is 13 residues long. Trimming stripped 6 bases from V and 5 bases from J, with 11 bases between. CDR3 in amino acids: CASRVQVNNEQFF. DNA of the CDR3: TGTGCCAGCAGGGTCCAGGTAAACAATGAGCAGTTCTTC.

The J gene is TRBJ2-1, the V gene TRBV7-3; 10 bases align to TRBD2. With 0 bases clipped from V and 2 bases from J, the junction kept 7 bases outside the gene matches. The CDR3 contains 18 residues. Germline V gene sequence: CDR1 SGHTA, CDR2 FQGTGA. The CDR3 protein is CASSLTGPSGGPYNEQFF. CDR3 DNA sequence: TGTGCCAGCAGCTTAACCGGGCCTAGCGGGGGTCCCTACAATGAGCAGTTCTTC.

The chain employs TRBV7-3 and TRBJ1-1; maybe TRBD1 (5 bases). The CDR3 is made up of 13 amino acids. V gave up 5 bases and J gave up 2 bases, with 9 bases separating them. CDR1 is SGHTA, CDR2 FQGTGA, per germline. In DNA, the CDR3 is TGTGCCAGCAGCCCTACAGGTAACACTGAAGCTTTCTTT. This translates into CASSPTGNTEAFF.

This chain uses TRBV6-5 with TRBJ2-3, with D perhaps TRBD1 (5 bases). V lost 7 bases to trimming and J lost 0 bases, with 14 bases between them. Germline CDR1 MNHEY, CDR2 SVGAGI. CDR3 length equals 15 residues. CDR3 nucleotide sequence: TGTGCCAGCAAAAACAGGCCCCTTAGCACAGATACGCAGTATTTT. Protein sequence: CASKNRPLSTDTQYF.

The chain has TRBV5-6 and TRBJ2-7, with D maybe TRBD2 (6 bases). V was cut by 1 base and J by 0 bases, with 11 bases left in between. The CDR3 extends over 15 amino acids. Per germline, CDR1 SGHDT and CDR2 YYEEEE. The CDR3 reads CASSLQRGSSYEQYF. The CDR3 DNA is TGTGCCAGCAGCTTGCAACGGGGGAGCTCCTACGAGCAGTACTTC.

A few counts support this clone. This chain joins TRBV19 and TRBJ1-5, with 8 positions matching TRBD1. This CDR3 spans 16 amino acids. V lost 0 bases to trimming and J lost 5 bases; unmatched junction nucleotides: 6. Per germline, CDR1 LNHDA and CDR2 SQIVND (reference sequence). The CDR3 region has the DNA TGTGCCAGTAGTATAGAGACCAGGACAGGGCATCAGCCCCAGCATTTT. Protein sequence: CASSIETRTGHQPQHF.

V and J are TRBV23-1 and TRBJ1-6; 9 bases fit TRBD1. TRBV23-1 is filed as an ORF, its function uncertain. V was clipped by 2 bases and J by 0 bases; unmatched bases: 20. The CDR3 totals 23 residues. The chain's CDR3 is CASSQKRAGQGICRSSYNSPLHF. In nucleotides, the CDR3 is TGCGCCAGCAGTCAAAAAAGAGCGGGACAGGGAATTTGCAGGAGCTCCTATAATTCACCCCTCCACTTT.

The V and J genes are TRBV29-1 and TRBJ1-2; 7 nucleotides agree with TRBD1. The CDR3 is 13 amino acids. The V and J ends lost 4 bases and 4 bases, in that order; junction bases with no gene match: 6. Germline V lookup: CDR1 SQVTM, CDR2 ANQGSEA. CDR3 sequence (DNA): TGCAGCGTTGGAGTATGGGACAGCTATGGCTACACCTTC. Its translation is CSVGVWDSYGYTF.

The chain couples TRBV10-3 to TRBJ1-5; 8 nucleotides align to TRBD1. The germline V gene encodes CDR1 ENHRY and CDR2 SYGVKD. The CDR3 is 13 amino acids. The trim removed 4 bases at V and 7 bases at J, leaving 3 bases unmatched. The CDR3 nucleotides are TGTGCCATCAGTGGGGACAGGTCCCAGCCCCAGCATTTT. Protein: CAISGDRSQPQHF.

The V and J genes are TRBV27 and TRBJ1-5; D is uncertain. CDR3 length: 13 amino acids. Germline values: CDR1 MNHEY, CDR2 SMNVEV (reference sequence). Trimming pared 5 bases from V and 7 bases from J, leaving 12 bases between. CDR3 sequence (DNA): TGTGCCAGCAGTGTCCGGCGGGGACAGCCCCAGCATTTT. Its translation: CASSVRRGQPQHF.

The chain recombines TRBV7-9 with TRBJ2-1; perhaps TRBD2 as D (6 bases). CDR1 SEHNR and CDR2 FQNEAQ come from the germline V gene (reference sequence). This CDR3 has 16 residues. Between the trimmed V and J ends, which lost 1 base and 2 bases, there was a span of 12 bases. The CDR3 nucleotides read TGTGCCAGCAGCTTAGGGGGAGGAAGACCCTACAATGAGCAGTTCTTC. This encodes CASSLGGGRPYNEQFF.

The chain uses TRBV11-2 and TRBJ1-2; 7 bases map to TRBD1. Germline CDR1 and CDR2: SGHAT and FQNNGV. The CDR3 spans 15 residues. With V trimmed by 3 bases and J by 7 bases, 11 bases remained unmatched. In DNA form, the CDR3 reads TGTGCCAGCAGCTTTGCCCCAACAGGGGTTTCTGGCTACACCTTC. It yields the protein CASSFAPTGVSGYTF. The entire variable domain, with the rest obtained from reference TRBV11-2 and TRBJ1-2, is as follows: EAGVAQSPRYKIIEKRQSVAFWCNPISGHATLYWYQQILGQGPKLLIQFQNNGVVDDSQLPKDRFSAERLKGVDSTLKIQPAKLEDSAVYLCASSFAPTGVSGYTFGSGTRLTVV.

The chain has TRBV7-9 and TRBJ1-1; unclear D gene. Germline loops: CDR1 SEHNR, CDR2 FQNEAQ (reference sequence). V was trimmed by 0 bases and J by 1 base, leaving 9 bases between them. The CDR3 totals 15 residues. CDR3 sequence (DNA): TGTGCCAGCAGCTTAGCCGGGAGTCGGAACACTGAAGCTTTCTTT. This translates into CASSLAGSRNTEAFF. Variable domain in full (rest from reference TRBV7-9 and TRBJ1-1): DTGVSQNPRHKITKRGQNVTFRCDPISEHNRLYWYRQTLGQGPEFLTYFQNEAQLEKSRLLSDRFSAERPKGSFSTLEIQRTEQGDSAMYLCASSLAGSRNTEAFFGQGTRLTVV.

This clone was counted between two and nine times. The chain couples TRBV24-1 to TRBJ1-1; D is uncertain. Trimming cost V 7 bases and J 1 base, with 6 bases left between them. CDR3 length: 12 amino acids. Germline CDR1 and CDR2: KGHDR and SFDVKD. The CDR3 here is CATSSGNTEAFF. In nucleotides, the CDR3 is TGTGCCACCAGCAGTGGGAACACTGAAGCTTTCTTT.

The rearrangement joins TRBV30 to TRBJ1-2; maybe TRBD1 (5 bases). From germline, CDR1 is GTSNPN and CDR2 SVGIG (reference sequence). The V end was cut by 2 bases, the J end by 7 bases, with 14 bases between. CDR3 length: 13 residues. The CDR3 protein is CAWSLGLGAGYTF. The CDR3 region has the DNA TGTGCCTGGAGTTTGGGGCTAGGTGCTGGCTACACCTTC.

The chain recombines TRBV2 with TRBJ2-7, with unresolved D. CDR3 length: 12 amino acids. CDR1 is SNHLY, CDR2 FYNNEI, per germline. V was clipped by 7 bases and J by 2 bases, with 9 bases between them. CDR3 sequence reads: CASTGLTYEQYV. Written as DNA, the CDR3 is TGTGCCAGCACAGGTCTAACCTACGAGCAGTACGTC.

V and J are TRBV2 and TRBJ1-4; TRBD1 is a possible D gene (5 bases). CDR1 SNHLY and CDR2 FYNNEI come from the germline V gene. The V end lost 3 bases, the J end lost 6 bases, and 11 bases lay between the germline ends. This CDR3 has 14 residues. DNA for the CDR3: TGTGCCAGCAGTGATGGGTGGGGGGATGAAAAACTGTTTTTT. It translates to CASSDGWGDEKLFF.